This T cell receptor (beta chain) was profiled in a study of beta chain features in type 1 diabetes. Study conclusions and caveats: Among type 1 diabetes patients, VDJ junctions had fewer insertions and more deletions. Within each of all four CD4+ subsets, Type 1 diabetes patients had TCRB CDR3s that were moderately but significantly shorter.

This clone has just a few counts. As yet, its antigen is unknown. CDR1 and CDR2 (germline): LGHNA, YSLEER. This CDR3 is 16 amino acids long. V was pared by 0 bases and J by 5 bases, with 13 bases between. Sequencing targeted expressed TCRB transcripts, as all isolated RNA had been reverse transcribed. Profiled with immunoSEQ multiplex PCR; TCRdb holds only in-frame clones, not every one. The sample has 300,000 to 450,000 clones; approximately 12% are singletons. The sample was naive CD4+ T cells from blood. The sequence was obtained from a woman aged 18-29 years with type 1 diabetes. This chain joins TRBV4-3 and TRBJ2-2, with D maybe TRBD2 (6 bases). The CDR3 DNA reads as TGCGCCAGCAGCCAAGATCGAGTGGGAGGAACCGGGGAGCTGTTTTTT. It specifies CASSQDRVGGTGELFF.